Here is one T cell receptor (beta chain) with its context. This clone was counted once. Which antigen it targets is not known. No base qualities exist here, and no much larger clone lies one base off it. The collaborating institutions used their own protocols to collect whole blood in K2EDTA tubes. For TCRbeta analysis, collaborator samples were shipped as frozen whole blood, as isolated PBMCs, or as DNA extracted from either sample type. TCRbeta CDR3 regions were amplified from genomic DNA using the immunoSEQ Assay, a bias-controlled multiplex PCR. As for the authors' bioinformatics: Nucleated cell counts per sample were estimated from amplification of reference gene primers within the assay. To quantify the absolute abundance of each unique TCRbeta CDR3 rearrangement, sequence reads were collapsed and filtered. For each sample, productive Simpson clonality was calculated as the square root of Simpson's diversity index over productive rearrangements. This is the immuneACCESS table as TCRdb keeps it, with only in-frame sequences that have V and J called. A part of the clones is gone; compared with another copy, unresolved V genes explain less than half, and the rest is unexplained. The V and J calls and clone size were taken over from that table, and D and trimming were inferred from the DNA. The sample contains around 100,000 clones, approximately 86% of them found a single time. The ten largest clones add up to approximately 1.8% of the sample.

This record belongs to a study of blood T cell repertoires in COVID-19 (dated by TCRdb to about 2020). A note on the overall study: Collaborator samples came from the United States, Italy and Spain and covered acute and convalescent phases of COVID-19. The prospective study material was composed of cDNA or gDNA derived from T cells, B-cell-depleted T cells, or PBMCs. The samples were drawn from the first 160 participants of the ongoing ImmuneRACE study and from more than 1,000 subjects provided by 6 global collaborators. The repertoires were released in a freely available public database meant as a resource for research on the immune response to SARS-CoV-2. Where available, HLA class I and class II types were taken from metadata supplied by the sample provider and were not determined by assay-based typing. The dataset comprised deeply sampled blood TCRbeta repertoires from subjects exposed to, actively infected with, or recovered from COVID-19. Sample metadata almost always included a de-identified subject ID, COVID-19 status, age in years and sex.

Overall study results and their limits: The amount of clinical and demographic metadata varied by source and participant and was provided uncurated.

This TCR derives from an elderly man with acute or convalescent COVID-19. Sequencing was carried out using peripheral blood.

The CDR3 loop reads CAISESTGADGYTF. The nucleotides read TGTGCCATCAGTGAGTCGACAGGAGCCGATGGCTACACCTTC. The rearrangement joined TRBV10-3 to TRBJ1-2; a tentative D match to TRBD1 spans 6 bases. CDR1 is given as ENHRY and CDR2 as SYGVKD, both from the germline V gene. The CDR3 covers 14 residues, taking in both the cysteine and the phenylalanine. The sequence is cut down to CDR3 DNA, 42 bases in frame from base 1. The V and J ends are trimmed by 0 bases and 6 bases, leaving 11 bases between them.